A selection of T cell receptor beta chains follows, all from one sample in a study of T cells expressing NK-cell markers. For each CDR3 protein, TCRdb gives one entry from its re-call of the 5' RACE reads, without DNA. The sample totals fewer than 400,000 distinct CDR3 sequences. Sequenced: blood T cells: a sorted CD56 or NKG2C T cell subset, CD4+ or CD8+ T cells, or bulk PBMC T cells (not recorded which). The receptors here all came from a man between 18 and 69 years old in good health. Each CDR3 is given with its conserved first and last residue. Each record gives: J gene, V gene, CDR3 protein.

j_gene: TRBJ2-2
v_gene: TRBV7-3
CDR3aa: CASSLPAGNTGELFF

j_gene: TRBJ2-1
v_gene: TRBV5-1
CDR3aa: CASSLGGALSRGNEQFF

j_gene: TRBJ1-5
v_gene: TRBV2
CDR3aa: CASTKGHRQPQHF

j_gene: TRBJ2-5
v_gene: TRBV5-6
CDR3aa: CASSEGTGGSETQYF

j_gene: TRBJ2-7
v_gene: TRBV2
CDR3aa: CASSGHYEQYF

j_gene: TRBJ2-1
v_gene: TRBV6-1
CDR3aa: CASTEGPLYNEQFF

j_gene: TRBJ1-4
v_gene: TRBV18
CDR3aa: CASSPELATNEKLFF

j_gene: TRBJ2-3
v_gene: TRBV18
CDR3aa: CASSRAGTSADTQYF

j_gene: TRBJ2-3
v_gene: TRBV30
CDR3aa: CAWNRRGSTDTQYF

j_gene: TRBJ2-2
v_gene: TRBV19
CDR3aa: CASSTRTGPTGELFF

j_gene: TRBJ1-6
v_gene: TRBV20-1
CDR3aa: CSARQNTNSPLHF

j_gene: TRBJ2-1
v_gene: TRBV27
CDR3aa: CASRRATINEQFF

j_gene: TRBJ2-1
v_gene: TRBV20-1
CDR3aa: CSARDFGGLVDEQFF

j_gene: TRBJ2-1
v_gene: TRBV20-1
CDR3aa: CSARDRVGVRYNEQFF

j_gene: TRBJ2-7
v_gene: TRBV27
CDR3aa: CASSWGDWRLEQYF

j_gene: TRBJ2-2
v_gene: TRBV7-7
CDR3aa: CASSLRPRDRVNTGELFF

j_gene: TRBJ2-5
v_gene: TRBV12-3/TRBV12-4
CDR3aa: CASSSYPPREGTQETQYF

j_gene: TRBJ1-1
v_gene: TRBV12-3/TRBV12-4
CDR3aa: CASSSGAYTEAFF

j_gene: TRBJ1-1
v_gene: TRBV3-1
CDR3aa: CASSLLNTEAFF

j_gene: TRBJ2-1
v_gene: TRBV7-9
CDR3aa: CASSVTSGGQFF

j_gene: TRBJ2-1
v_gene: TRBV18
CDR3aa: CASSPGMGKNEQFF

j_gene: TRBJ2-5
v_gene: TRBV2
CDR3aa: CASKVFGGTQETQYF

j_gene: TRBJ1-6
v_gene: TRBV27
CDR3aa: CASSLSTGVSSPLHF

j_gene: TRBJ2-2
v_gene: TRBV3-1
CDR3aa: CASSRGTQNTGELFF

j_gene: TRBJ2-3
v_gene: TRBV18
CDR3aa: CASSPPRYRVSDTQYF

j_gene: TRBJ2-5
v_gene: TRBV27
CDR3aa: CASSLVGARRETQYF

j_gene: TRBJ1-2
v_gene: TRBV2
CDR3aa: CASLPPGAANYGYTF

j_gene: TRBJ1-3
v_gene: TRBV4-2
CDR3aa: CASSRQYGRSGNTIYF

j_gene: TRBJ2-2
v_gene: TRBV6-1
CDR3aa: CASTLRGGAFTGELFF

j_gene: TRBJ1-1
v_gene: TRBV6-1
CDR3aa: CASSERGAAEAFF

j_gene: TRBJ2-1
v_gene: TRBV7-3
CDR3aa: CASSLTVLASDSNEQFF

j_gene: TRBJ1-1
v_gene: TRBV18
CDR3aa: CASSPPRGGANTEAFF

j_gene: TRBJ1-1
v_gene: TRBV18
CDR3aa: CASSPPELLNTEAFF

j_gene: TRBJ1-2
v_gene: TRBV10-3
CDR3aa: CAISESIGTASNYGYTF

j_gene: TRBJ1-5
v_gene: TRBV3-1
CDR3aa: CASSQGDRYNQPQHF

j_gene: TRBJ1-6
v_gene: TRBV5-1
CDR3aa: CASSWIGIALGGYNSPLHF

j_gene: TRBJ1-2
v_gene: TRBV9
CDR3aa: CASSDRTYGYTF

j_gene: TRBJ2-2
v_gene: TRBV6-4
CDR3aa: CASSDYTGLTGELFF

j_gene: TRBJ2-4
v_gene: TRBV4-1
CDR3aa: CASSRSQGKVAKNIQYF

j_gene: TRBJ2-1
v_gene: TRBV6-1
CDR3aa: CASCPGRPYNEQFF

j_gene: TRBJ1-5
v_gene: TRBV12-3/TRBV12-4
CDR3aa: CASSLSQGLNQPQHF

j_gene: TRBJ2-7
v_gene: TRBV28
CDR3aa: CASRAPGGRTYEQYF

j_gene: TRBJ2-7
v_gene: TRBV18
CDR3aa: CASSPPTTGEGYEQYF

j_gene: TRBJ1-5
v_gene: TRBV7-2
CDR3aa: CASSLVPGNQPQHF

j_gene: TRBJ2-7
v_gene: TRBV12-3/TRBV12-4
CDR3aa: CASSWTGTGQKQYF

j_gene: TRBJ2-1
v_gene: TRBV5-1
CDR3aa: CASSPLGQGNEQFF

j_gene: TRBJ2-5
v_gene: TRBV19
CDR3aa: CASSTRQGKETQYF

j_gene: TRBJ2-1
v_gene: TRBV11-2
CDR3aa: CASSLDGSPGLRQGQFF

j_gene: TRBJ2-3
v_gene: TRBV5-1
CDR3aa: CASSLNDRVRTDTQYF

j_gene: TRBJ2-2
v_gene: TRBV10-3
CDR3aa: CAIKESANTGELFF

j_gene: TRBJ1-1
v_gene: TRBV28
CDR3aa: CASSLSGGYFRDTEAFF